One sample yielded the 9 T cell receptor beta chains listed below, sequenced in a study of T-cell reconstitution after alpha-beta-depleted transplantation in children. TCRbeta library preparation incorporated unique molecular identifiers. TCRdb passed the PCR reads through MiXCR, listing each CDR3 protein once. The table lists approximately 520,000 distinct CDR3 sequences, 9.5% to 12% of them singletons. The sequencing used PBMCs, mostly from graft donor cells, collected 180 days after TCRalphabeta/CD19-depleted stem cell transplant. These receptors all come from a female patient between 2 and 15 years old who had a stem cell transplant for aplastic anemia, so the T cells may come from the graft donor.

This clonotype has a handful of counts. This sequence joins TRBV20-1 and TRBJ2-7, with TRBD2 matching over 7 bases. CDR3 length: 16 residues. Germline V gene sequence: CDR1 DFQATT, CDR2 SNEGSKA (reference sequence). With V trimmed by 0 bases and J by 0 bases, 8 bases remained unmatched. The CDR3 here is CSARDPGRWSSYEQYF. Here the CDR3 DNA reads TGCAGTGCTAGAGACCCCGGGAGGTGGAGCTCCTACGAGCAGTACTTC.

This clonotype was recorded at least ten times. This chain links TRBV10-3 with TRBJ2-2; D might be TRBD1 or TRBD2, each matching 5 bases. V lost 8 bases and J lost 5, with 12 bases in between. This CDR3 is 13 amino acids long. Per germline, CDR1 ENHRY and CDR2 SYGVKD. CDR3 coding DNA: TGTGCCATCGGATCAGGGAGTACCGGGGAGCTGTTTTTT. Residues: CAIGSGSTGELFF.

The gene calls are TRBV18 and TRBJ1-5; the match to TRBD1 covers 8 bases. The junction had 10 bases not matched to a gene; V was cut back by 0 bases and J by 0 bases. Looked up from germline, CDR1 is KGHSH and CDR2 is LQKENI. The CDR3 runs to 19 residues. As DNA, the CDR3 is TGTGCCAGCTCACCACCGACCCTGGACAGGGAAGGTAGCAATCAGCCCCAGCATTTT. It is translated as CASSPPTLDREGSNQPQHF. Variable domain in full (rest from reference TRBV18 and TRBJ1-5): NAGVMQNPRHLVRRRGQEARLRCSPMKGHSHVYWYRQLPEEGLKFMVYLQKENIIDESGMPKERFSAEFPKEGPSILRIQQVVRGDSAAYFCASSPPTLDREGSNQPQHFGDGTRLSIL.

This chain connects TRBV20-1 to TRBJ2-3; 14 nucleotides line up with TRBD2. Germline V CDR1 and CDR2: DFQATT, SNEGSKA (reference sequence). This CDR3 has 15 amino acids. V lost 5 bases and J lost 7; bases outside the gene matches: 8. This CDR3 reads CSAGGGLAGENTQYF. The CDR3 DNA sequence: TGCAGTGCTGGGGGGGGACTAGCGGGAGAGAATACGCAGTATTTT.

The V call is TRBV7-3, the J call TRBJ2-3; 8 positions match TRBD2. The CDR3 has 18 amino acids. Germline CDR1 and CDR2: SGHTA and FQGTGA. Trimming took 4 bases from V and 0 from J; bases not matched to a gene: 12. In DNA form, the CDR3 reads TGTGCCAGCAGCTCCCTTCCCATAACTAGCGGAAGCACAGATACGCAGTATTTT. It translates to CASSSLPITSGSTDTQYF. Combining the CDR3 with reference TRBV7-3 and TRBJ2-3 gives the whole variable domain GAGVSQTPSNKVTEKGKYVELRCDPISGHTALYWYRQSLGQGPEFLIYFQGTGAADDSGLPNDRFFAVRPEGSVSTLKIQRTERGDSAVYLCASSSLPITSGSTDTQYFGPGTRLTVL.

The rearrangement joins TRBV5-1 to TRBJ1-5, with D unclear. The germline V and J ends were trimmed by 5 bases and 3 bases, with 15 bases remaining between them. CDR3 length: 15 amino acids. Germline assignment: CDR1 SGHRS and CDR2 YFSETQ. The chain's CDR3 is CASSYEAGDNQPQHF. The CDR3 nucleotides read TGCGCCAGCAGTTATGAAGCTGGTGACAATCAGCCCCAGCATTTT.

This clonotype was picked up a small number of times. V usage is TRBV12-3 or TRBV12-4 and J usage is TRBJ2-3; D is perhaps TRBD1 or TRBD2 (6 bases each). The CDR3 is made up of 17 amino acids. V lost 5 bases and J lost 0, with 18 bases in between. CDR3 region: CASSPTPGGQSTDTQYF. The DNA of the CDR3 is TGTGCCAGCAGTCCCACCCCCGGGGGCCAGAGCACAGATACGCAGTATTTT.

This chain uses TRBV29-1 with TRBJ2-7; D possibly corresponds to TRBD1 (6 bases). There are 16 residues in the CDR3. The V gene lost 0 bases and the J gene lost 7 bases, with 22 bases spanning the gap. Germline V gene lookup returns CDR1 SQVTM and CDR2 ANQGSEA. The CDR3 nucleotides read TGCAGCGTTGAAGAAGCCGCGGTAGGGGGTCGAGAGGAGCAGTACTTC. This translates into CSVEEAAVGGREEQYF.

V and J are TRBV20-1 and TRBJ2-1; 7 bases agree with TRBD2. V lost 0 bases to trimming and J lost 0 bases; unmatched junction nucleotides: 5. Germline values: CDR1 DFQATT, CDR2 SNEGSKA (reference sequence). The CDR3 runs to 16 residues. CDR3 loop: CSARDSGGSSYNEQFF. DNA of the CDR3: TGCAGTGCTAGAGATTCCGGCGGGAGCTCCTACAATGAGCAGTTCTTC.